This T cell receptor beta chain was found in a study of T cell responses to AZD1222 COVID-19 vaccine. Findings of the study overall: Among vaccine-associated CD4 TCRs, coverage spanned spike, with dominance at 160-218 and 743-854. Spike-specific TCR depth and breadth grew after two AZD1222 doses. Nearly half of spike-specific TCRs reportedly target unmutated variant regions. The repertoires were collected only after the peak T cell response.

The CDR3 spans 13 residues. Germline V gene lookup returns CDR1 MGHDK and CDR2 SYGVNS. J gave up 4 bases and V 6 bases, and 5 bases lay outside the gene matches. Repertoires were generated with immunoSEQ multiplex PCR, while TCRdb's copy carries only in-frame clones and drops some. The sample carries about 150,000 clones, roughly 90% recorded once. To note about this clone: The antigen is undetermined.

The receptor's source is an adult in good health. The chain combines TRBV25-1 with TRBJ2-7; 8 bases match TRBD2. The source material was peripheral blood, sampled on day 0 of AZD1222 vaccination. CDR3 DNA sequence: TGTGCCAGCAGGCGGGGGGCCGGGTACGAGCAGTACTTC. This sequence encodes CASRRGAGYEQYF.